A selection of T cell receptor beta chains follows, all from one sample in a study of CD8+CD57+ T cells in acquired aplastic anemia. TCRdb itself ran the reads through MiXCR, one entry per CDR3 protein. Of over 150,000 distinct CDR3 sequences detected, roughly 65% appear once; the ten largest clones hold about two fifths. The sample taken for sequencing was sorted CD4+, CD8+, or CD8+CD57+ T cells (not recorded which) from PBMCs. All receptors derive from a human donor with aplastic anemia. Both conserved end residues are part of each CDR3. The order of the fields is clone size, V gene, D gene, J gene, CDR3 DNA, CDR3 protein. A D gene is named only where the DNA matches it firmly. A clone size is listed for some rows: how often the clone was seen (once, few, many), or a class if it is expanded.

>NA|TRBV10-2|NA|TRBJ1-2
TGCGCCAGCGGACTAGCGGGGACCTACACCTTC
CASGLAGTYTF
>NA|TRBV7-3|NA|TRBJ1-6
TGTGCCAGCAGCTTATGGGGTCAGGCGGCAAATTCACCCCTCCACTTT
CASSLWGQAANSPLHF
>once|TRBV15|NA|TRBJ2-3
TGTGCCACCAGCAGAGTCGGGGGCACAGATACGCAGTATTTT
CATSRVGGTDTQYF
>NA|TRBV10-1|NA|TRBJ1-5
TGCGCCAGCAGTGAGTCGCTGGAGGGTGGACATAGCAATCAGCCCCAGCATTTT
CASSESLEGGHSNQPQHF
>NA|TRBV7-3|NA|TRBJ2-7
TGTGCCAGCAGCTTAATAAGCGGCAACTCCTACGAGCAGTACTTC
CASSLISGNSYEQYF
>many|TRBV4-1|NA|TRBJ2-5
TGCGCCAGCAGCCGTGGGCCCCGACTAGGACGGCGAGAGACCCAGTACTTC
CASSRGPRLGRRETQYF
>NA|TRBV2|NA|TRBJ1-6
TGTGCCAGCAGTAGACAGACCTCCTATAATTCACCCCTCCACTTT
CASSRQTSYNSPLHF
>NA|TRBV5-1|TRBD1|TRBJ2-7
TGCGCCAGCAGCTTGGAACAGGGGAGCTACGAGCAGTACTTC
CASSLEQGSYEQYF
>NA|TRBV12-3/TRBV12-4|NA|TRBJ2-7
TGTGCCAGCAGTCTCCCTCGGGACCGGTCCTACGAGCAGTACTTC
CASSLPRDRSYEQYF
>NA|TRBV5-6|TRBD1|TRBJ2-5
TGTGCCAGCAGGAGTAACAGGGGGCGAGGAGAGACCCAGTACTTC
CASRSNRGRGETQYF
>NA|TRBV15|TRBD1|TRBJ2-1
TGTGCCACCGGACAGGGATTCTACAATGAGCAGTTCTTC
CATGQGFYNEQFF
>NA|TRBV9|NA|TRBJ1-1
TGTGCCAGCAGCGTGAACAGGGAGCGAGGCACTGAAGCTTTCTTT
CASSVNRERGTEAFF
>NA|TRBV19|NA|TRBJ2-5
TGTGCCAGCAGAAAAGCAGGGCAAGAGGCCCAGTACTTC
CASRKAGQEAQYF
>NA|TRBV2|NA|TRBJ2-7
TGTGCCAGCCAAGAAAATGGACCGTCCGGCGAGCAGTGCTTC
CASQENGPSGEQCF
>many|TRBV20-1|TRBD2|TRBJ2-1
TGCAGTGCTAGAGACGGCGGGGGCTCCTACAATGAGCAGTTCTTC
CSARDGGGSYNEQFF
>NA|TRBV7-9|NA|TRBJ2-1
TGTGCCAGCAGCTTAACAGGGCATAGCGGCCCCTTGAATGAGCAGTTCTTC
CASSLTGHSGPLNEQFF
>NA|TRBV19|TRBD1|TRBJ1-5
TGTGCCAGTAGTAACGGACAGGGGTATCAGCCCCAGCATTTT
CASSNGQGYQPQHF
>NA|TRBV7-2|NA|TRBJ2-7
TGTGCCAGCAGCTCGCGTCCCGGGGGTTACGAGCAGTACTTC
CASSSRPGGYEQYF
>NA|TRBV20-1|NA|TRBJ1-6
TGCAGTGCTAGTCCCAGGGTAGTGCTTGATTCACCCCTCCACTTT
CSASPRVVLDSPLHF
>few|TRBV24-1|NA|TRBJ2-3
TGTGCCACCAGTGACCCCCTCGTCTCGGATACGCAGTATTTT
CATSDPLVSDTQYF
>NA|TRBV12-3/TRBV12-4|NA|TRBJ2-1
TGTGCCAGCAGACCACAGGGCCTTAATGAGCAGTTCTTC
CASRPQGLNEQFF
>once|TRBV6-1|NA|TRBJ1-5
TGTGCCAGCAGTGAAATGGGGATGGGCAATCAGCCCCAGCATTTT
CASSEMGMGNQPQHF
>many|TRBV7-2|NA|TRBJ2-7
TGTGCCAGCAGCTTAGGCTCACCCAATTACGAGCAGTACTTC
CASSLGSPNYEQYF
>few|TRBV27|NA|TRBJ2-2
TGTGCCAGCAGTTTTAGGGGGTCCGGGGAGCTGTTTTTT
CASSFRGSGELFF
>NA|TRBV15|NA|TRBJ2-5
TGTGCCACCAGCAGAGATGCGGAGGACCTGGGATGGGAGACCCAGTACTTC
CATSRDAEDLGWETQYF
>NA|TRBV3-1|NA|TRBJ1-1
TGTGCCAGCAGCCAAGAGAGGGGCCCGAACACTGAAGCTTTCTTT
CASSQERGPNTEAFF
>NA|TRBV5-1|NA|TRBJ1-1
TGCGCCAGCAGCTTGGATACAGCAAAGAACACTGAAGCTTTCTTT
CASSLDTAKNTEAFF
>many|TRBV20-1|TRBD2|TRBJ2-7
TGCAGTGCAACCGGGACTAGCGGGAGCTCCTACGAGCAGTACTTC
CSATGTSGSSYEQYF
>NA|TRBV12-3/TRBV12-4|NA|TRBJ2-3
TGTGCCAGCAGTTTACCAGGGTACAATGAGCAGTATTTT
CASSLPGYNEQYF
>many|TRBV5-4|NA|TRBJ1-2
TGTGCCAGCAGCTCCGGTCCTCCCTATGGCTACACCTTC
CASSSGPPYGYTF
>NA|TRBV19|NA|TRBJ1-2
TGTGCCAGTAGTAAACAGGGCCCTACGGGCGGCTACACCTTC
CASSKQGPTGGYTF
>few|TRBV24-1|NA|TRBJ2-3
TGTGCCACCAGTGATTCGGGGGGCCCTAACACAGATACGCAGTATTTT
CATSDSGGPNTDTQYF
>NA|TRBV7-9|NA|TRBJ1-2
TGTGCCAGCAGCCAGGGTCGAGGTAGTGGCTACACCTTC
CASSQGRGSGYTF
>NA|TRBV7-3|TRBD2|TRBJ2-7
TGTGCCAGCAGCTCTAGCGGGACCTACGAGCAGTACTTC
CASSSSGTYEQYF
>NA|TRBV7-9|NA|TRBJ1-3
TGTGCCAGCCCCCCACCTGGTTCAGATTCTACTAGAAACACCATATATTTT
CASPPPGSDSTRNTIYF
>NA|TRBV7-2|NA|TRBJ1-1
TGTGCCAGCAGCTTGAGGCAGAGCATGAACACTGAAGCTTTCTTT
CASSLRQSMNTEAFF
>many|TRBV2|NA|TRBJ1-2
TGTGCCAGCAGTGACATCGGCAGGGTCTATGGCTACACCTTC
CASSDIGRVYGYTF
>few|TRBV6-5|TRBD2|TRBJ2-2
TGTGCCAGCAGTTATTATGGCGGGGGGGAGGTCGGGGAGCTGTTTTTT
CASSYYGGGEVGELFF
>NA|TRBV9|NA|TRBJ2-3
TGTGCCAGCAGCGAATATGGGGACACCTACAGCACAGATACGCAGTATTTT
CASSEYGDTYSTDTQYF
>NA|TRBV19|TRBD1|TRBJ1-4
TGTGCCAGTAGTGACAGGGGAGCTAGGGAAAAACTGTTTTTT
CASSDRGAREKLFF
>NA|TRBV9|TRBD2|TRBJ2-3
TGTGCCAGCAGCGTAGAGGGGTGGGGGGGGGGAGATACGCAGTATTTT
CASSVEGWGGGDTQYF
>NA|TRBV4-3|TRBD2|TRBJ2-5
TGCGCCAGCAGCCGAGGACTAGCGGGGGTTATGGAGACCCAGTACTTC
CASSRGLAGVMETQYF
>NA|TRBV10-1|NA|TRBJ1-5
TGCGCCAGCAGTGAGTCGGGTGGAAATCAGCCCCAGCATTTT
CASSESGGNQPQHF
>NA|TRBV29-1|TRBD1|TRBJ2-7
TGCAGCGTAGACAGGGGGCCAAACTCCTACGAGCAGTACTTC
CSVDRGPNSYEQYF
>NA|TRBV11-1|NA|TRBJ1-2
TGCGCCAGCTCCCCGGGGAACATCGGATATGGCTACACCTTC
CASSPGNIGYGYTF
>many|TRBV5-1|NA|TRBJ2-2
TGCGCCAGCAGCTTCGGGGGGGAGCTGTTTTTT
CASSFGGELFF
>NA|TRBV20-1|TRBD2|TRBJ2-1
TGCAGTGCTAGCGCTAGACTAGCGGGGGGCCTCAATGAGCAGTTCTTC
CSASARLAGGLNEQFF
>few|TRBV20-1|NA|TRBJ2-5
TGCAGTGCCGCCCAAGAGACCCAGTACTTC
CSAAQETQYF
>few|TRBV10-1|NA|TRBJ2-1
TGCGCCAGCAGTGAGTCGGGCAAAGCTGAGCAGTTCTTC
CASSESGKAEQFF
>NA|TRBV7-7|TRBD1|TRBJ2-1
TGTGCTAGCAGCCCTCTCCGGGACAGGGAGGGTAATGAGCAGTTCTTC
CASSPLRDREGNEQFF
>NA|TRBV2|NA|TRBJ2-7
TGTGCCAGCAGTCCTGACACAAATTCCTACGAGCAGTACTTC
CASSPDTNSYEQYF
>NA|TRBV19|TRBD1|TRBJ2-4
TGTGCCAGTAGTATGCAGGGGGCGAACTTCATTCAGTACTTC
CASSMQGANFIQYF
>many|TRBV19|NA|TRBJ2-6
TGTGCCAGTAGTATAAGAAGGGGTGAGAGTGCTGGGGCCAACGTCCTGACTTTC
CASSIRRGESAGANVLTF
>NA|TRBV12-3/TRBV12-4|NA|TRBJ1-2
TGTGCCAGCAGCCAGTCCGGGCAGGGGTATGGCTACACCTTC
CASSQSGQGYGYTF
>many|TRBV24-1|TRBD2|TRBJ2-3
TGTGCCACCAGTGATTCCTCGACTAGCGGGAACACAGATACGCAGTATTTT
CATSDSSTSGNTDTQYF